These 23 T cell receptor beta chains came from one sample sequenced in a study of blood T cell repertoires in COVID-19. Assay used: immunoSEQ multiplex PCR; TCRdb lists only in-frame clones, some missing. Of approximately 250,000 clones in the sample, approximately 85% were seen once. The sequencing sample was made of PBMCs or T cells enriched from blood (not recorded which). These receptors came from a woman aged 25 to 39 who had recovered from COVID-19.

V gene TRBV29-1 combines with J gene TRBJ2-7, with TRBD2 matching over 7 bases. Germline V gene data show CDR1 as SQVTM and CDR2 as ANQGSEA. Trimming cost V 4 bases and J 0 bases; bases outside gene matches: 9. The CDR3 extends over 15 amino acids. CDR3 coding DNA: TGCAGCGTTGGGGGGGGTTTGGACCACTCCTACGAGCAGTACTTC. This translates into CSVGGGLDHSYEQYF.

The chain has TRBV6-2 or TRBV6-3 and TRBJ1-3, with 8 bases aligning to TRBD1. Unmatched junction bases numbered 9, after V lost 5 bases and J lost 0 bases. CDR3 length: 17 residues. Germline V CDR1 and CDR2: MNHEY, SVGEGT. CDR3: CASSLGQGWVSGNTIYF. The CDR3 coding sequence is TGTGCCAGCAGTCTCGGACAGGGATGGGTCTCTGGAAACACCATATATTTT.

With regard to this clone: Germline and junction disagree at one end, which may indicate a read error. This chain links TRBV7-7 with TRBJ2-1; D ambiguous. CDR3 size: 13 residues. In germline, CDR1 is SSHAT, CDR2 FNYEAQ (reference sequence). The CDR3 DNA reads TGTGCTAGCAGCTTAGAGAGAGATTATGAGCAGTTCTTC. Protein sequence: CASSLERDYEQFF. Drawing the rest from reference TRBV7-7 and TRBJ2-1, the complete variable domain is GAGVSQSPRYKVTKRGQDVTLRCDPISSHATLYWYQQALGQGPEFLTYFNYEAQPDKSGLPSDRFSAERPEGSISTLTIQRTEQRDSAMYRCASSLERDYEQFFGPGTRLTVL.

This chain joins TRBV28 and TRBJ1-2; 7 nucleotides line up with TRBD1. Germline V gene data show CDR1 as MDHEN and CDR2 as SYDVKM. Trimming cost V 4 bases and J 4 bases; bases outside gene matches: 9. The CDR3 covers 15 residues. Written as DNA, the CDR3 is TGTGCCAGCAGTTCGTACGACAGGGCGGTCTATGGCTACACCTTC. Translation: CASSSYDRAVYGYTF.

As concerns this clone: A read error may account for a junction end that differs from germline. This sample includes further DNA sequences coding for the same CDR3. The J gene is TRBJ1-1, the V gene TRBV5-5; no clear D. CDR1 is SGHKS and CDR2 is YYEKEE in the germline V gene (reference sequence). This CDR3 is 14 amino acids long. DNA for the CDR3: TGCGCCAGCAGCTTGGTTGGGGAGCGCTCGGGAGCTTTCTTT. Translating it yields CASSLVGERSGAFF.

The chain uses TRBV19 and TRBJ2-7, with D possibly matching TRBD1 (6 bases). Trimming left V 9 bases short and J 3 bases short, with 18 bases between. The CDR3 runs 14 residues. From germline, CDR1 is LNHDA and CDR2 SQIVND (reference sequence). The CDR3 region is CASSRQAGFYEQYF. The CDR3 DNA is TGTGCCAGCTCCAGACAGGCTGGTTTCTACGAGCAGTACTTC.

The V gene is TRBV6-1, the J gene TRBJ1-1; a weak D match, TRBD1 (5 bases). In germline, CDR1 is MNHNS, CDR2 SASEGT. V lost 2 bases and J 3 bases, leaving 10 bases between the germline ends. This CDR3 contains 14 residues. This CDR3 reads CASSEFGGDTEAFF. The CDR3 coding sequence is TGTGCCAGCAGTGAATTCGGGGGGGACACTGAAGCTTTCTTT.

The genes are TRBV12-3 or TRBV12-4 and TRBJ1-5; no firm D call. Trimming cost V 0 bases and J 6 bases, with 6 bases left between them. This CDR3 has 13 residues. CDR3 residues: CASSLAHGQPQHF. CDR3 bases: TGTGCCAGCAGTTTAGCCCACGGTCAGCCCCAGCATTTT.

The table lists this clone with a count of one. This chain joins TRBV7-3 and TRBJ2-6; 11 bases are a match to TRBD1. Per germline, CDR1 SGHTA and CDR2 FQGTGA. Trimming at V came to 5 bases and at J to 4 bases, leaving 7 bases not matched to a gene. The CDR3 has 17 residues. The CDR3 region has the DNA TGTGCCAGCAGCCCCCGGGACAGGGGGGACGGGGCCAACGTCCTGACTTTC. It specifies CASSPRDRGDGANVLTF.

The gene calls are TRBV9 and TRBJ2-1; TRBD2 is a possible D gene (5 bases). This CDR3 is 14 amino acids long. Germline-derived CDR1 and CDR2 are SGDLS and YYNGEE. Trimming pared 3 bases from V and 5 bases from J, leaving 12 bases between. The CDR3 spells CASSDGLGNNEQFF. DNA of the CDR3: TGTGCCAGCAGCGACGGACTTGGAAACAATGAGCAGTTCTTC.

The CDR3 region has the DNA TGCAGTGCTAGTCCCGTTCTGGGCTACACCTTC. Amino acid sequence: CSASPVLGYTF. The rearrangement links TRBV20-1 to TRBJ1-2; no clear D gene. V was trimmed by 3 bases and J by 8 bases, leaving 10 bases between them. Germline V gene lookup returns CDR1 DFQATT and CDR2 SNEGSKA (reference sequence). The CDR3 consists of 11 residues.

The V gene is TRBV5-1, the J gene TRBJ2-2; D is possibly TRBD1 (5 bases). With 5 bases removed from V and 5 bases from J, the gap between germline ends came to 19 bases. The V gene's germline CDR1 is SGHRS and CDR2 YFSETQ. The CDR3 runs 16 residues. The CDR3 protein is CASSPSPRVVTGELFF. The CDR3, as DNA: TGCGCCAGCAGTCCCTCCCCCAGGGTGGTGACCGGGGAGCTGTTTTTT.

This chain uses TRBV7-9 with TRBJ2-1; D not resolved. Germline V gene lookup returns CDR1 SEHNR and CDR2 FQNEAQ (reference sequence). This CDR3 is built from 12 residues. V lost 3 bases, J lost 4 bases, and 4 bases lay in between. The CDR3 sequence is CASSFGYNEQFF. Written as DNA, the CDR3 is TGTGCCAGCAGCTTCGGGTACAATGAGCAGTTCTTC.

The V gene is TRBV28, the J gene TRBJ2-7; D possibly corresponds to TRBD1 (6 bases). The germline V gene has CDR1 MDHEN and CDR2 SYDVKM. V lost 8 bases and J lost 6, with 17 bases in between. This CDR3 has 13 amino acids. The CDR3 reads CASSETGTVEQYF. Here the CDR3 DNA reads TGTGCCAGCTCCGAAACAGGGACGGTCGAGCAGTACTTC.

The chain uses TRBV7-2 and TRBJ2-1; D is undetermined. The CDR3 runs 14 residues. Germline CDR1 reads SGHTA; CDR2 reads FQGNSA. Trimming pared 5 bases from V and 0 bases from J, leaving 8 bases between. CDR3 residues: CASSPYGSYNEQFF. The DNA of the CDR3 is TGTGCCAGCAGCCCCTACGGCTCCTACAATGAGCAGTTCTTC. Combining the CDR3 with reference TRBV7-2 and TRBJ2-1 gives the whole variable domain GAGVSQSPSNKVTEKGKDVELRCDPISGHTALYWYRQSLGQGLEFLIYFQGNSAPDKSGLPSDRFSAERTGGSVSTLTIQRTQQEDSAVYLCASSPYGSYNEQFFGPGTRLTVL.

This chain connects TRBV21-1 to TRBJ2-7; the D call TRBD1 from the table was never checked on the DNA. TRBV21-1 represents a pseudogene. The CDR3 sequence is 14 residues long. CDR3 sequence: CASSKDRDSHEQYF. CDR3 DNA: TGTGCCAGCAGCAAAGACAGGGATTCCCACGAGCAGTACTTC.

J is TRBJ2-3 and V is TRBV28; 8 positions match TRBD1. Germline assignment: CDR1 MDHEN and CDR2 SYDVKM. The J segment lost 10 bases and the V segment lost 8 bases, leaving 8 bases of the junction unmatched. This CDR3 is 12 amino acids long. DNA for the CDR3: TGTGCCAGCGGGGCAGGGGGCAAGTCGCAGTATTTT. Its translation: CASGAGGKSQYF.

The V call is TRBV4-1, the J call TRBJ1-2; maybe TRBD1 (5 bases). The V end lost 2 bases, the J end lost 4 bases, and 8 bases lay between the germline ends. The CDR3 loop spans 13 amino acids. Germline V gene data show CDR1 as MGHRA and CDR2 as YSYEKL. In nucleotides, the CDR3 is TGCGCCAGCAGCCAAATAGGGGCCTATGGCTACACCTTC. Protein sequence: CASSQIGAYGYTF.

V and J are TRBV6-1 and TRBJ1-2, with 7 positions matching TRBD1. The V gene's germline CDR1 is MNHNS and CDR2 SASEGT. V shed 0 bases and J 4 bases; nucleotides not matched to a gene: 2. The CDR3 contains 14 residues. CDR3 DNA sequence: TGTGCCAGCAGTGAAGCGGACAGGAGCTATGGCTACACCTTC. Its protein is CASSEADRSYGYTF.

CDR3: CASSITSGGAGYEQYF. The CDR3 bases are TGTGCCAGCAGCATAACGAGCGGGGGGGCCGGCTACGAGCAGTACTTC. This chain joins TRBV11-1 and TRBJ2-7; 10 bases map to TRBD2. The J segment lost 3 bases and the V segment lost 5 bases, leaving 10 bases of the junction unmatched. The V gene's germline CDR1 is SGHAT and CDR2 FQDESV (reference sequence). CDR3 length equals 16 residues.

The chain is built from TRBV27 and TRBJ1-5, with D perhaps TRBD1 (5 bases). The CDR3 sequence is 14 residues long. V lost 3 bases and J 6 bases, leaving 12 bases between the germline ends. Germline lookup yields CDR1 MNHEY and CDR2 SMNVEV (reference sequence). Written as DNA, the CDR3 is TGTGCCAGCAGTTTCACAGGTTCGGTTCAGCCCCAGCATTTT. Amino acid sequence: CASSFTGSVQPQHF.

V is TRBV5-4 and J is TRBJ2-3; no reliable D call. This CDR3 contains 13 residues. Looked up from germline, CDR1 is SGHNT and CDR2 is YYREEE (reference sequence). Trimming left V 0 bases short and J 4 bases short, with 6 bases between. CDR3 protein: CASSLVLPDTQYF. The CDR3 DNA follows: TGTGCCAGCAGCTTGGTCCTCCCAGATACGCAGTATTTT. The variable domain in full, with the rest retrieved from reference TRBV5-4 and TRBJ2-3, is ETGVTQSPTHLIKTRGQQVTLRCSSQSGHNTVSWYQQALGQGPQFIFQYYREEENGRGNFPPRFSGLQFPNYSSELNVNALELDDSALYLCASSLVLPDTQYFGPGTRLTVL.

The J gene is TRBJ2-3, the V gene TRBV7-6; TRBD2 agrees at 9 bases. CDR1 SGHVS and CDR2 FNYEAQ come from the germline V gene. V dropped 1 base and J dropped 2; count of bases not matched to a gene: 4. The CDR3 totals 16 residues. CDR3 nucleotides: TGTGCCAGCAGCTTAGTGGCTAGCGGGACCACAGATACGCAGTATTTT. Translating gives CASSLVASGTTDTQYF.